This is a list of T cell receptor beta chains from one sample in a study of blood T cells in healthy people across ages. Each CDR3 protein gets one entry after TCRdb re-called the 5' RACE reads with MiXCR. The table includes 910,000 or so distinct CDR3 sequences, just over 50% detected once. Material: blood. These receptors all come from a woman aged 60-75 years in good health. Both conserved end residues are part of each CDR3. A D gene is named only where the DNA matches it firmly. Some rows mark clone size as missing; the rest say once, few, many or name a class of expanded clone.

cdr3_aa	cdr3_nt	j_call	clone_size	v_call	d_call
CASVPGTAYNEQFF	TGTGCCAGCGTCCCGGGGACAGCGTACAATGAGCAGTTCTTC	TRBJ2-1	NA	TRBV2	TRBD1
CASSLRLTEQYF	TGTGCCAGCAGTCTCCGACTGACCGAGCAGTACTTC	TRBJ2-7	few	TRBV12-3/TRBV12-4	NA
CSASQGQGNEQYF	TGCAGTGCTAGCCAGGGACAGGGGAACGAGCAGTACTTC	TRBJ2-7	NA	TRBV20-1	TRBD1
CSVDEGGEKLFF	TGCAGCGTTGATGAGGGTGGTGAAAAACTGTTTTTT	TRBJ1-4	NA	TRBV29-1	NA
CASRYGQISGYTF	TGTGCCAGCAGATATGGACAGATAAGTGGCTACACCTTC	TRBJ1-2	NA	TRBV28	NA
CSARVGPYEQYF	TGCAGTGCTAGAGTGGGTCCCTACGAGCAGTACTTC	TRBJ2-7	few	TRBV20-1	NA
CSARESLAETQYF	TGCAGTGCTAGAGAGTCCCTAGCGGAGACCCAGTACTTC	TRBJ2-5	NA	TRBV20-1	NA
CASSKTSVQGGEQYF	TGTGCCAGCAGCAAGACTAGCGTTCAGGGAGGGGAGCAGTACTTC	TRBJ2-7	few	TRBV7-2	TRBD2
CASSLKTGFGEQYF	TGCGCCAGCAGCTTAAAGACAGGGTTTGGCGAGCAGTACTTC	TRBJ2-7	NA	TRBV5-1	TRBD1
CASSSRLAGVSGPLNEQFF	TGTGCCAGCAGTTCCCGACTAGCGGGAGTCTCGGGGCCGCTCAATGAGCAGTTCTTC	TRBJ2-1	NA	TRBV12-3/TRBV12-4	TRBD2
CASSHRQEPYEQYF	TGTGCCAGCAGCCACCGACAGGAACCCTACGAGCAGTACTTC	TRBJ2-7	NA	TRBV5-4	NA
CACSLHDYNYEQYF	TGTGCCTGCAGCCTACACGATTACAACTACGAGCAGTACTTC	TRBJ2-7	NA	TRBV28	NA
CAWILNLNTEAFF	TGTGCCTGGATTCTCAATCTGAACACTGAAGCTTTCTTT	TRBJ1-1	NA	TRBV30	NA
CSVSTGRGTYEQYF	TGCAGCGTATCCACAGGGCGGGGTACCTACGAGCAGTACTTC	TRBJ2-7	many	TRBV29-1	NA
CASSLVDGSSYNEQYF	TGTGCCAGCAGCTTAGTGGACGGGAGCTCCTACAATGAGCAGTACTTC	TRBJ2-7	NA	TRBV7-3	NA
CASSLDPFRGLPTDTQYF	TGCGCCAGCAGCTTGGACCCCTTCCGGGGACTACCCACAGATACGCAGTATTTT	TRBJ2-3	NA	TRBV5-1	TRBD2
CASSQEYRGNEQFF	TGTGCCAGCAGCCAAGAATACAGGGGAAATGAGCAGTTCTTC	TRBJ2-1	NA	TRBV3-1	TRBD1
CASSLESGGSYEQYF	TGTGCCAGCAGCTTAGAAAGCGGTGGGTCTTACGAGCAGTACTTC	TRBJ2-7	NA	TRBV11-2	NA
CASWRWDTEAFF	TGTGCCAGCTGGCGTTGGGACACTGAAGCTTTCTTT	TRBJ1-1	NA	TRBV6-5	NA
CSVKGLSGFYEQYF	TGCAGCGTTAAGGGCCTAAGCGGGTTTTACGAGCAGTACTTC	TRBJ2-7	few	TRBV29-1	NA
CASSVSWQGNGYTF	TGTGCCAGCAGTGTGAGTTGGCAGGGAAATGGCTACACCTTC	TRBJ1-2	NA	TRBV2	NA
CASSLETGPAKNIQYF	TGTGCCAGCAGCTTAGAGACAGGGCCCGCCAAAAACATTCAGTACTTC	TRBJ2-4	NA	TRBV7-2	TRBD1
CPGWFYEQFF	TGCCCCGGGTGGTTTTATGAGCAGTTCTTC	TRBJ2-1	NA	TRBV5-1	NA
CASSSRLAGRLHLTYNEQFF	TGTGCCAGCAGTTCGCGACTAGCGGGAAGGCTTCACCTCACCTACAATGAGCAGTTCTTC	TRBJ2-1	NA	TRBV28	TRBD2
CASSESQAKNIQYF	TGTGCCAGCAGTGAATCGCAGGCCAAAAACATTCAGTACTTC	TRBJ2-4	NA	TRBV6-1	NA
CASSLSGTHYNEQFF	TGTGCCAGCAGCCTCAGCGGGACTCACTACAATGAGCAGTTCTTC	TRBJ2-1	NA	TRBV2	TRBD2
CASSLVGLVVETQYF	TGTGCCAGCAGCTTAGTTGGGCTAGTCGTCGAGACCCAGTACTTC	TRBJ2-5	few	TRBV7-2	NA
CASSNYRDYNSYEQYF	TGTGCCAGCTCAAACTACCGGGACTATAACTCCTACGAGCAGTACTTC	TRBJ2-7	NA	TRBV18	TRBD2
CAISEGWDREGQPQHF	TGTGCCATCAGTGAGGGGTGGGACAGGGAAGGTCAGCCCCAGCATTTT	TRBJ1-5	NA	TRBV10-3	TRBD1
CASRPGQGWQETQYF	TGTGCCAGCAGACCTGGACAGGGATGGCAAGAGACCCAGTACTTC	TRBJ2-5	few	TRBV28	TRBD1
CASSMKGLAGAGGQETQYF	TGTGCCAGCAGCATGAAGGGACTAGCGGGAGCTGGTGGCCAGGAGACCCAGTACTTC	TRBJ2-5	few	TRBV7-2	TRBD2
CASSLDGVQETQYF	TGTGCCAGCAGCTTGGACGGGGTGCAAGAGACCCAGTACTTC	TRBJ2-5	NA	TRBV5-6	NA
CASSVGGFYNEQFF	TGTGCCAGCAGCGTAGGGGGTTTTTACAATGAGCAGTTCTTC	TRBJ2-1	NA	TRBV9	NA
CSVGGTGNYGYTF	TGCAGCGTTGGAGGGACAGGCAACTATGGCTACACCTTC	TRBJ1-2	NA	TRBV29-1	TRBD1
CASRRVAGDEQFF	TGTGCCAGCAGAAGAGTAGCGGGAGATGAGCAGTTCTTC	TRBJ2-1	NA	TRBV6-5	TRBD2
CATSRGGTAHGYTF	TGTGCCACCAGCAGAGGAGGAACAGCGCATGGCTACACCTTC	TRBJ1-2	few	TRBV15	NA
CASSQGYWDTEAFF	TGTGCCAGCAGCCAAGGCTACTGGGACACTGAAGCTTTCTTT	TRBJ1-1	NA	TRBV3-1	NA
CAWSTKETQYF	TGTGCCTGGAGTACGAAGGAGACCCAGTACTTC	TRBJ2-5	NA	TRBV30	NA
CSANPGGVVQPQHF	TGCAGTGCTAATCCTGGCGGGGTCGTTCAGCCCCAGCATTTT	TRBJ1-5	NA	TRBV20-1	NA
CSAIGGNSEKLFF	TGCAGTGCTATAGGTGGGAATTCAGAAAAACTGTTTTTT	TRBJ1-4	NA	TRBV20-1	NA